These 2 T cell receptor beta chains originate from one sample sequenced in a study of T cell repertoires in cytomegalovirus infection (dated by TCRdb to the late 2010s). This sample was sequenced with an Illumina HiSeq 1500. The public reads were reprocessed in TCRdb via fastp at Q25 and MiXCR, keeping in-frame beta chains. All rows with the same CDR3 protein become a single entry with the most common DNA and genes. This sample holds 200,000 to 300,000 distinct CDR3 sequences; roughly 12% were observed only once. 1.6% of the sample belongs to the ten largest clones. The source material was PBMCs. The receptors were sampled from a human donor in good health (CMV status not recorded). Some clones in this sample may be carry-over from other donors' samples.

The genes are TRBV7-8 and TRBJ2-5; D is perhaps TRBD1 or TRBD2 (7 bases each). The CDR3 is 20 amino acids. Germline values: CDR1 SGHVS, CDR2 FQNEAQ. Trimming removed 1 base at V and 3 bases at J, with 27 bases between. DNA of the CDR3: TGTGCCAGCAGCTTAGACGGATTGCCGAGGGGGGGACAGACGGAAGAGACCCAGTACTTC. Translated, it gives CASSLDGLPRGGQTEETQYF.

About this clonotype: A much larger clone differs from this one at a single base, so this may be a read error. V and J are TRBV11-3 and TRBJ2-7, with D perhaps TRBD1 (6 bases). Per germline, CDR1 SGHNT and CDR2 YENEEA. Trimming left V 1 base short and J 3 bases short, with 13 bases between. The CDR3 length is 15 residues. Written as DNA, the CDR3 is TGTGCCAGCAGCTTAGGTTCCAACAGGGACTACGAGCAGTACTTC. Its protein is CASSLGSNRDYEQYF.